A selection of T cell receptor beta chains follows, all from one sample in a study of human T cells and chemical hapten exposure. Using its own MiXCR run on the RACE reads, TCRdb lists one record per CDR3 protein. The sample comprises some 97,000 distinct CDR3 sequences, 27% of which are singletons, and around a tenth rests with the top ten. The input for sequencing was whole blood, taken in connection with sensitization to the hapten diphenylcyclopropenone (DPC). The origin of the receptors is a man between 35 and 55 years old with alopecia areata. Some clones in this sample may be carry-over from other donors' samples. Both conserved end residues are part of each CDR3. D genes are given only for firm matches. Rows give clone size only sometimes, using once, few, many, or a class for an expanded clone.

>15|TRBV9|.|.|TRBJ2-5
TGTGCCAGCAGCGTAGGGGCAAATAGAGGAGAGACCCAGTACTTC
CASSVGANRGETQYF
>15|TRBV6-1|many|TRBD2|TRBJ2-5
TGTGCCAGCAGTGAATGGCGGGAGAGAAAAGAGACCCAGTACTTC
CASSEWRERKETQYF
>13|TRBV12-3/TRBV12-4|few|.|TRBJ2-7
TGTGCCAGCAGTTTACAACAGGGCGGCGAGCAGTACTTC
CASSLQQGGEQYF
>15|TRBV27|few|.|TRBJ2-7
TGTGCCAGCAGTTCCCACAGGGTCCCTGCCTACGAGCAGTACTTC
CASSSHRVPAYEQYF
>14|TRBV5-1|few|.|TRBJ1-1
TGCGCCAGCAGCCTCCTGAGGACAAGTTCTGAAGCTTTCTTT
CASSLLRTSSEAFF
>12|TRBV30|.|.|TRBJ2-2
TGTGCCTGGAGTTCGGCCTACGGGGAGCTGTTTTTT
CAWSSAYGELFF
>14|TRBV12-3/TRBV12-4|few|.|TRBJ2-3
TGTGCCAGCAGTTTAACGGGAGCGGTAGATACGCAGTATTTT
CASSLTGAVDTQYF
>18|TRBV18|few|.|TRBJ1-1
TGTGCCAGCTCACCAATGCGTTTGGGTTCGACAGCGAACACTGAAGCTTTCTTT
CASSPMRLGSTANTEAFF
>13|TRBV20-1|.|.|TRBJ2-3
TGCAGTGGTCGACGGTTGAGCACAGATACGCAGTATTTT
CSGRRLSTDTQYF
>14|TRBV20-1|few|.|TRBJ2-2
TGCAGTGCTAGAGATAAAGGGAACACCGGGGAGCTGTTTTTT
CSARDKGNTGELFF
>16|TRBV10-3|.|TRBD2|TRBJ2-3
TGTGCCATCAGTCCGACGGGGGGTGGGTTACAAGATACGCAGTATTTT
CAISPTGGGLQDTQYF
>14|TRBV10-2|.|TRBD1|TRBJ2-5
TGCGCCAGCAGATGGGACAGGGAAGGAGAGACCCAGTACTTC
CASRWDREGETQYF
>22|TRBV3-1|.|TRBD2|TRBJ2-5
TGTGCCAGCAGCCAAGACCATGGGATCCCGCGGGGGAGGACGCTGGACCAAGAGACCCAGTACTTC
CASSQDHGIPRGRTLDQETQYF
>18|TRBV4-1|.|TRBD2|TRBJ2-7
TGCGCCAGCAGCCACGGAGCCCATTTACTAGCGGGTAGCTACGAGCAGTACTTC
CASSHGAHLLAGSYEQYF
>14|TRBV13|.|.|TRBJ2-3
TGTGCCAGCAGCCAGGGGGGTCCCACCGGTACGCAGTATTTT
CASSQGGPTGTQYF
>14|TRBV12-3/TRBV12-4|.|TRBD1|TRBJ2-2
TGTGCCAGCAGTCCAGGGGGCTCGAACGGGGAGCTGTTTTTT
CASSPGGSNGELFF
>16|TRBV7-2|.|TRBD2|TRBJ2-5
TGTGCCAGCAGCTTAGCGGGACTAGCGGGACGAGAGACCCAGTACTTC
CASSLAGLAGRETQYF
>14|TRBV20-1|.|.|TRBJ1-1
TGCAGTGCTGTAGGGCGGGGCGGCGGCACTGAAGCTTTCTTT
CSAVGRGGGTEAFF
>17|TRBV2|many|TRBD2|TRBJ2-2
TGTGCCAGCAGTGAAGGGGGACTAGCGACAAACACCGGGGAGCTGTTTTTT
CASSEGGLATNTGELFF
>14|TRBV7-2|few|.|TRBJ2-7
TGTGCCAGCAGCTTAGGGACTCCCCCCTACGAGCAGTACTTC
CASSLGTPPYEQYF
>11|TRBV24-1|few|.|TRBJ2-1
TGTGCCACCAGTGGATACAATGAGCAGTTCTTC
CATSGYNEQFF
>17|TRBV10-3|.|.|TRBJ2-4
TGTGCCATCAGTGAGTCGAAGGCCCACTCCCTGGCGAACATTCAGTACTTC
CAISESKAHSLANIQYF
>15|TRBV6-1|few|.|TRBJ2-3
TGTGCCAGCAGTGTCGTTTGGGGCCCCACAGATACGCAGTATTTT
CASSVVWGPTDTQYF
>14|TRBV13|.|TRBD1|TRBJ1-3
TGTGCCAGCAGCCGGACAGGGACTGGAAACACCATATATTTT
CASSRTGTGNTIYF
>15|TRBV20-1|.|.|TRBJ2-3
TGCAGTGCTAGAGATGTCCTGTTGGGCACAGATACGCAGTATTTT
CSARDVLLGTDTQYF
>14|TRBV12-3/TRBV12-4|.|.|TRBJ2-7
TGTGCCAGCAGTTTAAAGGGCCCCGACTACGAGCAGTACTTC
CASSLKGPDYEQYF
>14|TRBV13|.|.|TRBJ2-7
TGTGCCAGCAGCTCAACAGGGAACCCCTACGAGCAGTACTTC
CASSSTGNPYEQYF
>14|TRBV2|few|TRBD1|TRBJ1-1
TGTGCCAGCAGCTTACAGGGGGCCGACACTGAAGCTTTCTTT
CASSLQGADTEAFF
>13|TRBV9|.|.|TRBJ2-1
TGTGCCAGCAGCCCGGGGATTGGAGGTGAGCAGTTCTTC
CASSPGIGGEQFF
>13|TRBV6-5|many|.|TRBJ2-2
TGTGCCAGCAGTTACCAAAACCAACAAGAGCTGTTTTTT
CASSYQNQQELFF
>12|TRBV28|few|.|TRBJ1-2
TGTGCCAGCAGTTGGTCTACCTATGGCTACACCTTC
CASSWSTYGYTF
>16|TRBV12-3/TRBV12-4|few|TRBD1|TRBJ2-6
TGTGCCAGCAGTTTGTACAGGGGCGCTGGGGCCAACGTCCTGACTTTC
CASSLYRGAGANVLTF
>17|TRBV20-1|.|.|TRBJ2-3
TGCAGTGCTGTCCACACCGGGATCCTGTCCTTCACAGATACGCAGTATTTT
CSAVHTGILSFTDTQYF
>18|TRBV7-9|.|TRBD2|TRBJ2-5
TGTGCCAGCAGCCTCGGACTAGCGTCTGCCCCCACCCAAGAGACCCAGTACTTC
CASSLGLASAPTQETQYF
>13|TRBV25-1|few|.|TRBJ2-5
TGTGCCAGCAGTGAATTTCACAAAGAGACCCAGTACTTC
CASSEFHKETQYF
>16|TRBV28|few|TRBD1|TRBJ1-5
TGTGCCAGCAGTGAACCCCAGGGACAGGGGCGTCAGCCCCAGCATTTT
CASSEPQGQGRQPQHF
>12|TRBV29-1|.|.|TRBJ1-4
TGCAGCGTTGGGCAGCAGAATGAAAAACTGTTTTTT
CSVGQQNEKLFF
>12|TRBV7-9|.|.|TRBJ1-1
TGTGCCAGCAGCTTAGACCGGACTGAAGCTTTCTTT
CASSLDRTEAFF
>14|TRBV4-1|.|.|TRBJ2-5
TGCGCCAGCAGCCAAGGAACAGGGTTAGAGACCCAGTACTTC
CASSQGTGLETQYF
>16|TRBV20-1|.|.|TRBJ1-5
TGCAGTGCTAGCTCCGTGGGGGGGAATAGCAATCAGCCCCAGCATTTT
CSASSVGGNSNQPQHF
>14|TRBV7-2|.|.|TRBJ1-1
TGTGCCAGCAGCTATCAAGGGGGGCACACTGAAGCTTTCTTT
CASSYQGGHTEAFF
>15|TRBV10-3|.|.|TRBJ2-1
TGTGCCATCAGTGAGGACCACAATCTCTACAATGAGCAGTTCTTC
CAISEDHNLYNEQFF
>16|TRBV28|.|TRBD1|TRBJ1-4
TGTGCCAGCAGTCCCGGACAGGTGGCAACTAATGAAAAACTGTTTTTT
CASSPGQVATNEKLFF